The 9 T cell receptor beta chains given below trace back to one sample, sequenced in a study of blood T cell repertoires in COVID-19 (dated by TCRdb to 2018 to 2020). Library creation used the immunoSEQ multiplex PCR assay. TCRdb's version of the immuneACCESS table is confined to in-frame rearrangements and falls short of the full clone set. An unresolved V gene accounts for under half of the shortfall where checked; the remainder is of unknown origin. The sample yields approximately 200,000 clones; more than 80% were counted once. Jointly, the top ten make up about 1.2% of the sample. What was sequenced was PBMCs or T cells enriched from blood (not recorded which). These receptors came from a man between 25 and 39 years old who had recovered from COVID-19.

The chain combines TRBV12-5 with TRBJ1-1, with TRBD1 as a possible D gene (6 bases). V was trimmed by 7 bases and J by 3 bases, leaving 15 bases between them. The CDR3 totals 14 residues. The germline CDR1 and CDR2 sequences are LGHNT and FRNRAP. Here the CDR3 DNA reads TGTGCTAGTGTTACTGACAGGATGGACACTGAAGCTTTCTTT. It is translated as CASVTDRMDTEAFF.

The V call is TRBV5-1, the J call TRBJ1-2; TRBD1 might be the D (5 bases). The V end was cut by 2 bases, the J end by 10 bases, with 15 bases between. The CDR3 loop spans 13 amino acids. The germline V gene has CDR1 SGHRS and CDR2 YFSETQ. CDR3 in amino acids: CASSFWATEVYTF. The CDR3 DNA is TGCGCCAGCAGCTTTTGGGCGACAGAGGTCTACACCTTC. The entire variable domain, with the rest obtained from reference TRBV5-1 and TRBJ1-2, is as follows: KAGVTQTPRYLIKTRGQQVTLSCSPISGHRSVSWYQQTPGQGLQFLFEYFSETQRNKGNFPGRFSGRQFSNSRSEMNVSTLELGDSALYLCASSFWATEVYTFGSGTRLTVV.

The chain links TRBV12-1 to TRBJ1-5; the table's D call TRBD1 went unverified against the DNA. TRBV12-1 is flagged as a pseudogene. This CDR3 has 19 amino acids. CDR3 sequence reads: CASNPTPQATAYSWQPQHF. DNA of the CDR3: TGTGCCAGCAACCCCACTCCCCAGGCCACGGCCTACTCTTGGCAGCCCCAGCATTTT.

This sequence joins TRBV2 and TRBJ2-1, with a weak D call TRBD2 (5 bases). The germline V gene encodes CDR1 SNHLY and CDR2 FYNNEI. V was shortened by 0 bases and J by 6 bases, with 12 bases between the two germline ends. This CDR3 is 15 amino acids long. DNA for the CDR3: TGTGCCAGCAGTGAAGCGCTTCTGGCGGGCAATGAGCAGTTCTTC. Translating gives CASSEALLAGNEQFF.

For this clone: This sample also contains other DNA sequences that code for the same CDR3. The chain's CDR3 is CASSLTGNTEAFF. In DNA, the CDR3 is TGCGCCAGCAGCTTGACGGGTAACACTGAAGCTTTCTTT. The chain is built from TRBV5-1 and TRBJ1-1; D unclear. Germline CDR1 reads SGHRS; CDR2 reads YFSETQ. This CDR3 spans 13 amino acids. The V gene lost 1 base and the J gene lost 2 bases, with 6 bases spanning the gap.

Only a few counts were recorded for this clone. The rearrangement links TRBV28 to TRBJ2-7; TRBD1 agrees at 8 bases. The CDR3 is 13 amino acids. Germline CDR1 MDHEN, CDR2 SYDVKM. Losses at the gene ends were 6 bases for V and 2 bases for J; bases not matched to a gene: 3. In nucleotides, the CDR3 is TGTGCCAGCAGGATACAGGGGGCCTACGAGCAGTACTTC. Amino acid sequence: CASRIQGAYEQYF.

The count of this clone is one. The chain combines TRBV6-2 or TRBV6-3 with TRBJ2-1; a weak D match, TRBD1 (5 bases). V dropped 2 bases and J dropped 5 bases, with 10 bases sitting between them. Germline CDR1 and CDR2: MNHEY and SVGEGT. CDR3 length: 14 amino acids. CDR3 nucleotides: TGTGCCAGCAGTTACGGGGCGAGCAACAATGAGCAGTTCTTC. It is translated as CASSYGASNNEQFF.

The rearrangement joins TRBV7-8 to TRBJ2-2; 7 nucleotides match TRBD2. The germline V gene has CDR1 SGHVS and CDR2 FQNEAQ. CDR3 length: 16 amino acids. After removal of 2 bases from V and 4 bases from J, the junction contained 7 bases not matched to a gene. Here the CDR3 reads CASSLRSGIFTGELFF. The DNA of the CDR3 is TGTGCCAGCAGCTTAAGGAGCGGGATATTCACCGGGGAGCTGTTTTTT.

The gene calls are TRBV6-2 or TRBV6-3 and TRBJ2-7; no clear D gene. The CDR3 runs 17 residues. Trimming left V 0 bases short and J 0 bases short, with 15 bases between. Germline CDR1 is MNHEY and CDR2 is SVGEGT. The CDR3 here is CASSYSMSMRSSYEQYF. The DNA for the CDR3 is TGTGCCAGCAGTTACTCAATGTCTATGCGGAGCTCCTACGAGCAGTACTTC.